Many counts were recorded for the clone carrying this TCR beta chain. Its antigen is unidentified. The sample belongs to a study of neurological immune-mediated disorders. Study-level background: Multiple sclerosis patients numbering approximately 34 comprised some 30 relapsing-remitting and 3 secondary progressive patients.

Between the trimmed V and J ends, which lost 5 bases and 6 bases, there was a span of 11 bases. The CDR3 loop spans 13 amino acids. Germline V gene data show CDR1 as SGHVS and CDR2 as FQNEAQ. Points from the study as a whole: Healthy controls had more TCR clonal expansion than multiple sclerosis, which showed the least, whereas HTLV-1-associated myelopathy showed the most. No CDR3 amino acid sequences recurred among expanded clones across subjects, suggesting private repertoires in all groups. When repertoires were grouped phylogenetically, those of 18 of 34 multiple sclerosis patients fell into one related-CDR3 cluster, a possible signature.

TCRdb recomputed calls from the 5' RACE reads with MiXCR, one row per CDR3 protein. The sample records about 25,000 distinct CDR3 sequences, 3% to 3.5% being singletons. This chain connects TRBV7-8 to TRBJ1-5; D gene ambiguous. Sequencing input: PBMCs. This clonotype originated in a young woman with multiple sclerosis. The CDR3 DNA follows: TGTGCCAGCAGCCCAACACTGGCTCAGCCCCAGCATTTT. Protein sequence: CASSPTLAQPQHF. The full variable domain, rest sourced from reference TRBV7-8 and TRBJ1-5, is GAGVSQSPRYKVAKRGQDVALRCDPISGHVSLFWYQQALGQGPEFLTYFQNEAQLDKSGLPSDRFFAERPEGSVSTLKIQRTQQEDSAVYLCASSPTLAQPQHFGDGTRLSIL.